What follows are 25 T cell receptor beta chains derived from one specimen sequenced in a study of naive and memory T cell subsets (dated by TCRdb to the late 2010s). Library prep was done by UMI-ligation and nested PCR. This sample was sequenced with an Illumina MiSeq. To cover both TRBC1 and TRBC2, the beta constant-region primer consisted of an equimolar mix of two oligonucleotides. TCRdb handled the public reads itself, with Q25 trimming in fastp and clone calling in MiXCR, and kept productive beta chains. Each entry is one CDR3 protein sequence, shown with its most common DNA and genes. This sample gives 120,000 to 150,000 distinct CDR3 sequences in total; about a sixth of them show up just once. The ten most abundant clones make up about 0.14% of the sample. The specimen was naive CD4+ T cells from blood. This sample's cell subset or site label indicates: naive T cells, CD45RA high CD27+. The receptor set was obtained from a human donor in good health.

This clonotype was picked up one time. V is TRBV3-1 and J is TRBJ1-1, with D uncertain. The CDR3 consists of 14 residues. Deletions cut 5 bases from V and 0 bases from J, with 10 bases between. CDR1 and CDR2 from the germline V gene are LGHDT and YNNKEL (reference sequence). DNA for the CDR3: TGTGCCAGCAGCGAGTCGACGGTGAACACTGAAGCTTTCTTT. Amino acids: CASSESTVNTEAFF. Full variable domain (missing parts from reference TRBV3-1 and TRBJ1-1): DTAVSQTPKYLVTQMGNDKSIKCEQNLGHDTMYWYKQDSKKFLKIMFSYNNKELIINETVPNRFSPKSPDKAHLNLHINSLELGDSAVYFCASSESTVNTEAFFGQGTRLTVV.

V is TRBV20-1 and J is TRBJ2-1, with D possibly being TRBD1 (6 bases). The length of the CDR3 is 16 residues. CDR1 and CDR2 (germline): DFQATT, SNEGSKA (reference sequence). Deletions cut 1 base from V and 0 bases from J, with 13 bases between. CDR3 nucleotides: TGCAGTGCTAGAGTGAGAGGGGGTTCCTCCTACAATGAGCAGTTCTTC. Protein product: CSARVRGGSSYNEQFF.

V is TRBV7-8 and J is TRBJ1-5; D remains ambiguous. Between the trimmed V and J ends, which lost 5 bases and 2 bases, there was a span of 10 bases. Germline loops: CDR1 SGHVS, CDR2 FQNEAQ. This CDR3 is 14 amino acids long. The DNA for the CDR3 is TGTGCCAGCAGCCCCACTGAGGGCAATCAGCCCCAGCATTTT. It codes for CASSPTEGNQPQHF.

The CDR3 is CSARDLGTGELFF. The CDR3, as DNA: TGCAGTGCTAGAGATCTCGGCACCGGGGAGCTGTTTTTT. The chain is built from TRBV20-1 and TRBJ2-2, with no clear D. The CDR3 extends over 13 amino acids. V lost 0 bases and J lost 4, with 6 bases in between. The germline V gene has CDR1 DFQATT and CDR2 SNEGSKA (reference sequence).

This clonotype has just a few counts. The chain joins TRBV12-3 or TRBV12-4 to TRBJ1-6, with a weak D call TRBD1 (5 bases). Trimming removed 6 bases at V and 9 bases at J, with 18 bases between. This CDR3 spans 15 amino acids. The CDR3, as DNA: TGTGCCAGCAGGCCACAGGACGGTTTAGGTTCACCCCTCCACTTT. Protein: CASRPQDGLGSPLHF.

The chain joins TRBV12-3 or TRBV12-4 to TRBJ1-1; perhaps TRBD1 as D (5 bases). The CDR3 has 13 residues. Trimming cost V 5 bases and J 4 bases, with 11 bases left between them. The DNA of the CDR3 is TGTGCCAGCAGTGCCACGAGGGGCACTGAAGCTTTCTTT. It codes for CASSATRGTEAFF.

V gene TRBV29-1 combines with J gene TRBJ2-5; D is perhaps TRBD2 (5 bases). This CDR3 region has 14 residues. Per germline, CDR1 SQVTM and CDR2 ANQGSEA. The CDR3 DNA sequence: TGCAGTTTCGGGCGGGCCGAAAACTTAGAGACCCAGTACTTC. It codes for CSFGRAENLETQYF.

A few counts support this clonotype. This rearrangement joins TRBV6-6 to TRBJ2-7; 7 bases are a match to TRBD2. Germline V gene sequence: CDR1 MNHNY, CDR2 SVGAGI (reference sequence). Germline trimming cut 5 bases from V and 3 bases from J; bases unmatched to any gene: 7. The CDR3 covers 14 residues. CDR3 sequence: CASSSLAENYEQYF. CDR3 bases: TGTGCCAGCAGTAGCCTAGCGGAGAACTACGAGCAGTACTTC.

CDR3 sequence (DNA): TGTGCCAGCAGCTTCTCGGGTACTAGCACAGATACGCAGTATTTT. Amino acid sequence: CASSFSGTSTDTQYF. The chain links TRBV7-9 to TRBJ2-3; D gene ambiguous. CDR3 length: 15 residues. V dropped 3 bases and J dropped 0 bases, with 10 bases sitting between them. Germline-derived CDR1 and CDR2 are SEHNR and FQNEAQ (reference sequence).

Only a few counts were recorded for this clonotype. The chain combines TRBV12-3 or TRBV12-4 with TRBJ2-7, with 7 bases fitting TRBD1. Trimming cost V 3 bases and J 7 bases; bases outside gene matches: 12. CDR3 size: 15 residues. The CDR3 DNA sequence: TGTGCCAGCAGTTTGGCCAAGGGGGCTATCAGAGAGCAGTACTTC. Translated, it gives CASSLAKGAIREQYF.

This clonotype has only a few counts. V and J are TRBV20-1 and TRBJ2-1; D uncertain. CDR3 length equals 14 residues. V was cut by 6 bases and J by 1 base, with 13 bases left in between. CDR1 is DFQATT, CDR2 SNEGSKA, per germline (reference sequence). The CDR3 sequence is CSAIRLGSYNEQFF. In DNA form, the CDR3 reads TGCAGTGCCATCAGACTGGGTTCCTACAATGAGCAGTTCTTC.

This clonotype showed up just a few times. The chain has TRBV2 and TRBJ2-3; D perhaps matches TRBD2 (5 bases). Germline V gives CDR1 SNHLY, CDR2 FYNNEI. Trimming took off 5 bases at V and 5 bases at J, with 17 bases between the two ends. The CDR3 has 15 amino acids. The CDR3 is CASSSRGYSIDTQYF. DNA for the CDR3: TGTGCCAGCAGTTCCAGAGGGTATAGTATAGATACGCAGTATTTT.

In nucleotides, the CDR3 is TGTGCCAGCAGACCCTCTCCGGAGGGGGCTCACATTCTTGGCTACGAGCAGTACTTC. It codes for CASRPSPEGAHILGYEQYF. The chain joins TRBV5-6 to TRBJ2-7, with a weak D call TRBD1 (7 bases). Per the germline V gene, CDR1 is SGHDT and CDR2 is YYEEEE. V gave up 5 bases and J gave up 3 bases, with 30 bases separating them. The CDR3 runs 19 residues.

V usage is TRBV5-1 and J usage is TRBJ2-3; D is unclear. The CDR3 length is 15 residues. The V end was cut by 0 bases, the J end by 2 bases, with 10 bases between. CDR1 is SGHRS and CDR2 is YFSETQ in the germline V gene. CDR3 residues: CASSLGAHPTDTQYF. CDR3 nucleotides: TGCGCCAGCAGCTTGGGAGCCCATCCCACAGATACGCAGTATTTT.

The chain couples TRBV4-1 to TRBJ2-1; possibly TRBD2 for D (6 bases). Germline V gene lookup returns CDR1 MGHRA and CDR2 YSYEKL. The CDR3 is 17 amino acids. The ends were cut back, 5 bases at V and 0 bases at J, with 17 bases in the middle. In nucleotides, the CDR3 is TGCGCCAGCAGCGAGGCTAGCGCACCGAGCTCCTACAATGAGCAGTTCTTC. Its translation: CASSEASAPSSYNEQFF.

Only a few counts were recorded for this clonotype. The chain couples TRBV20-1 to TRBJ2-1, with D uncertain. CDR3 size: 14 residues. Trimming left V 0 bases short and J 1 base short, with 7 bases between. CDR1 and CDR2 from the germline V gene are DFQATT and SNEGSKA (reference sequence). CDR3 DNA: TGCAGTGCTAGAGATCTCCGGTCCTACAATGAGCAGTTCTTC. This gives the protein CSARDLRSYNEQFF.

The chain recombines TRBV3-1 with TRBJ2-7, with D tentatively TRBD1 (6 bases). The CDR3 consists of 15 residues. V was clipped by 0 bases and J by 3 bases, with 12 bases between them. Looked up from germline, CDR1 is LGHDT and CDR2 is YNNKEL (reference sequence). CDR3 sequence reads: CASSQEGQPDYEQYF. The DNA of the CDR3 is TGTGCCAGCAGCCAAGAGGGACAACCTGACTACGAGCAGTACTTC.

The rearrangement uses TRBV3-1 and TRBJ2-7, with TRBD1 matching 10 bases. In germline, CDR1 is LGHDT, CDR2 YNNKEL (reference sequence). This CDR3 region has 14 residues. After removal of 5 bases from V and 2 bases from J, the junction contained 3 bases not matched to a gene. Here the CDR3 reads CASSAGQGAYEQYF. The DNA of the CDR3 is TGTGCCAGCAGCGCTGGACAGGGGGCCTACGAGCAGTACTTC.

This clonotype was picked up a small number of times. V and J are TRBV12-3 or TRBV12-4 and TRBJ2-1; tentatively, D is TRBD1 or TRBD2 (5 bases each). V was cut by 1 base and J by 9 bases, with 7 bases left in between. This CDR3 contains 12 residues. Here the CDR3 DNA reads TGTGCCAGCAGTTTAGAGGGGACTGAGCAGTTCTTC. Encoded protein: CASSLEGTEQFF.

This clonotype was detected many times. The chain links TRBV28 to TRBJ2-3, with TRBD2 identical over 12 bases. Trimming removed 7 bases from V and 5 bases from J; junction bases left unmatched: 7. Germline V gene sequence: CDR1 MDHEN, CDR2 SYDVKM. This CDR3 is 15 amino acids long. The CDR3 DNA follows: TGTGCCAGCATCGGGCTAGCGGGGGGGGAAGATACGCAGTATTTT. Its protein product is CASIGLAGGEDTQYF. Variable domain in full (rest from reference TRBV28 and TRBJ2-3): DVKVTQSSRYLVKRTGEKVFLECVQDMDHENMFWYRQDPGLGLRLIYFSYDVKMKEKGDIPEGYSVSREKKERFSLILESASTNQTSMYLCASIGLAGGEDTQYFGPGTRLTVL.

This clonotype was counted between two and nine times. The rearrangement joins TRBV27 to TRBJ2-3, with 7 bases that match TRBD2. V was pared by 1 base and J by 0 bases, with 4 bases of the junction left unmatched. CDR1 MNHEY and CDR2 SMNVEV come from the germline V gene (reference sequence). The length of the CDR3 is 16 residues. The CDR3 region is CASSLYLAASTDTQYF. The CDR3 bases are TGTGCCAGCAGTTTATACCTAGCGGCTAGCACAGATACGCAGTATTTT.

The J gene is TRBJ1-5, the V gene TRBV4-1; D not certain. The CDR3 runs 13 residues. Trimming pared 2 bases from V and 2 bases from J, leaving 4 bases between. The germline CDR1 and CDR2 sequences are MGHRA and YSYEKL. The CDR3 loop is CASSQMGNQPQHF. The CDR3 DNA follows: TGCGCCAGCAGCCAAATGGGCAATCAGCCCCAGCATTTT.

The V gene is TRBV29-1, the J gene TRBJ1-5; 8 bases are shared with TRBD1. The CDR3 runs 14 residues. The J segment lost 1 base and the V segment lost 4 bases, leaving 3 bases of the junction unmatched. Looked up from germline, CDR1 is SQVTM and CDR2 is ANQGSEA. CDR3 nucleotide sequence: TGCAGCGTTGTAACAGGGGGAAGCAATCAGCCCCAGCATTTT. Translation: CSVVTGGSNQPQHF.

The CDR3 nucleotides read TGTGCCAGCAGCTTTAGACAGTCGAGCTCCTACAATGAGCAGTTCTTC. It specifies CASSFRQSSSYNEQFF. J is TRBJ2-1 and V is TRBV7-9, with D tentatively TRBD1 (5 bases). In germline, CDR1 is SEHNR, CDR2 FQNEAQ (reference sequence). The germline V and J ends were trimmed by 3 bases and 0 bases, with 12 bases remaining between them. The CDR3 has 16 residues.

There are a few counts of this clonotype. CDR3 protein: CSAAGGLTVDTQYF. CDR3 coding DNA: TGCAGTGCTGCGGGAGGCCTGACGGTAGATACGCAGTATTTT. The rearrangement joins TRBV20-1 to TRBJ2-3; 8 bases map to TRBD2. V lost 5 bases to trimming and J lost 5 bases; unmatched junction nucleotides: 9. The CDR3 consists of 14 residues. Looked up from germline, CDR1 is DFQATT and CDR2 is SNEGSKA (reference sequence).